A single sample is the source of the 15 T cell receptor beta chains below, sequenced in a study of blood T cell repertoires in COVID-19 (dated by TCRdb to 2019 to 2021). Libraries came from the immunoSEQ multiplex PCR assay. TCRdb re-hosts the immuneACCESS table, in-frame sequences only. Its copies lack some clones; in the studies checked, an unresolved V gene accounts for under half of them, and the cause for the rest is not known. A total of some 90,000 clones appear in this sample, about 84% of them only once. Of the sample, roughly 27% falls within the top ten clones. Sequencing was carried out using peripheral blood. The receptors were gathered from a human donor in a cohort sampled during active COVID-19.

This clone showed up just a few times. This chain links TRBV5-6 with TRBJ2-2, with a tentative D call TRBD2 (5 bases). The CDR3 runs 13 residues. Germline V gives CDR1 SGHDT, CDR2 YYEEEE. V was shortened by 4 bases and J by 5 bases, with 9 bases between the two germline ends. The CDR3 sequence: CASSPTRTGELFF. The CDR3 DNA reads as TGTGCCAGCAGCCCTACTAGAACCGGGGAGCTGTTTTTT. Full variable domain (missing parts from reference TRBV5-6 and TRBJ2-2): DAGVTQSPTHLIKTRGQQVTLRCSPKSGHDTVSWYQQALGQGPQFIFQYYEEEERQRGNFPDRFSGHQFPNYSSELNVNALLLGDSALYLCASSPTRTGELFFGEGSRLTVL.

In nucleotides, the CDR3 is TGTGCCAGCAGCTTAACGCCAAACCACAGGGGGTTCGTGGAAGATACGCAGTATTTT. Residues: CASSLTPNHRGFVEDTQYF. The chain carries TRBV7-2 and TRBJ2-3; 8 bases are shared with TRBD1. The CDR3 spans 19 residues. J lost 5 bases, V lost 2 bases, and 18 bases had no gene match. Germline assignment: CDR1 SGHTA and CDR2 FQGNSA.

This clone was seen ten or more times. The genes are TRBV4-1 and TRBJ1-5; 12 nucleotides match TRBD1. Germline-derived CDR1 and CDR2 are MGHRA and YSYEKL. The V gene end was trimmed by 0 bases and the J gene end by 6 bases; junction bases not matched to a gene: 0. This CDR3 spans 15 amino acids. The CDR3 loop reads CASSQEGQGAQPQHF. The CDR3, as DNA: TGCGCCAGCAGCCAAGAGGGACAGGGGGCTCAGCCCCAGCATTTT.

The chain recombines TRBV6-4 with TRBJ2-4, with D perhaps TRBD2 (5 bases). CDR1 is MRHNA and CDR2 is SNTAGT in the germline V gene. The CDR3 consists of 16 residues. With 2 bases removed from V and 0 bases from J, the gap between germline ends came to 11 bases. CDR3: CASSDPSGLAKNIQYF. The CDR3 region has the DNA TGTGCCAGCAGTGACCCCAGCGGACTAGCCAAAAACATTCAGTACTTC.

V usage is TRBV5-4 and J usage is TRBJ2-7, with D unresolved. V was trimmed by 3 bases and J by 7 bases, leaving 23 bases between them. This CDR3 has 16 amino acids. Looked up from germline, CDR1 is SGHNT and CDR2 is YYREEE (reference sequence). CDR3 protein: CASSSDLGASPREQYF. CDR3 DNA: TGTGCCAGCAGCTCCGACTTAGGAGCCTCCCCGCGGGAGCAGTACTTC.

The genes are TRBV27 and TRBJ2-6; TRBD1 is a possible D gene (6 bases). From germline, CDR1 is MNHEY and CDR2 SMNVEV (reference sequence). V was pared by 4 bases and J by 3 bases, with 7 bases between. This CDR3 comprises 14 residues. CDR3: CASSSGVGANVLTF. In nucleotides, the CDR3 is TGTGCCAGCAGTTCAGGGGTTGGGGCCAACGTCCTGACTTTC.

This clone was seen just once. The V and J genes are TRBV3-1 (or the pseudogene TRBV3-2) and TRBJ1-4; TRBD1 is a possible D gene (6 bases). This CDR3 has 14 amino acids. In germline, CDR1 is LGHDT, CDR2 YNNKEL (reference sequence). V shed 3 bases and J shed 7 bases, with 12 bases lying between them. CDR3 in DNA: TGTGCCAGCAGCCAGGGGGGGCGGGCTGAAAAACTGTTTTTT. The encoded protein is CASSQGGRAEKLFF.

In this sample, this clone turned up once. The chain uses TRBV19 and TRBJ1-5; 7 bases are a match to TRBD1. V gave up 5 bases and J gave up 2 bases; unmatched junction bases: 12. The CDR3 spans 17 residues. CDR1 and CDR2 (germline): LNHDA, SQIVND (reference sequence). CDR3 region: CASSLQGMVYGNQPQHF. The CDR3 bases are TGTGCCAGTAGTTTACAGGGGATGGTTTATGGCAATCAGCCCCAGCATTTT.

The V and J genes are TRBV2 and TRBJ2-1; the D gene is possibly TRBD2 (7 bases). Trimming cost V 10 bases and J 6 bases, with 16 bases left between them. This CDR3 region has 13 residues. From germline, CDR1 is SNHLY and CDR2 FYNNEI. The CDR3 region is CAIHPGGPNEQFF. The CDR3 nucleotides read TGTGCCATCCACCCGGGGGGCCCCAATGAGCAGTTCTTC.

This clone was found a few times. As DNA, the CDR3 is TGTGCCAGCAGCTCCACTAGCTTCAGCACCGGGGAGCTGTTTTTT. This translates into CASSSTSFSTGELFF. This chain connects TRBV13 to TRBJ2-2; D possibly corresponds to TRBD2 (6 bases). V lost 4 bases and J 4 bases, leaving 13 bases between the germline ends. Germline loops: CDR1 PRHDT, CDR2 FYEKMQ (reference sequence). The CDR3 contains 15 residues.

The chain recombines TRBV18 with TRBJ2-7; a possible D gene is TRBD1 (5 bases). Looked up from germline, CDR1 is KGHSH and CDR2 is LQKENI. The CDR3 consists of 13 residues. Trimming took 6 bases from V and 1 from J, leaving 10 bases between them. CDR3 DNA: TGTGCCAGCTCTCCCCAGGGTTCCTACGAGCAGTACTTC. Protein: CASSPQGSYEQYF.

V and J are TRBV5-1 and TRBJ2-7; 7 positions match TRBD2. Germline V gene sequence: CDR1 SGHRS, CDR2 YFSETQ. V shed 1 base and J 2 bases; nucleotides not matched to a gene: 0. This CDR3 contains 13 residues. CDR3 DNA: TGCGCCAGCAGCTTGAGCGGGACCTACGAGCAGTACTTC. It encodes CASSLSGTYEQYF.

This chain joins TRBV9 and TRBJ2-4; 12 bases agree with TRBD2. This CDR3 has 17 amino acids. The germline CDR1 and CDR2 sequences are SGDLS and YYNGEE. J gave up 6 bases and V 4 bases, and 11 bases lay outside the gene matches. CDR3 in amino acids: CASSPGLAGGLGNIQYF. The CDR3 DNA reads TGTGCCAGCAGCCCCGGGCTAGCGGGAGGGCTTGGAAACATTCAGTACTTC.

The V gene is TRBV27, the J gene TRBJ2-3, with 11 bases aligning to TRBD2. V lost 6 bases to trimming and J lost 1 base; unmatched junction nucleotides: 6. Germline V gene lookup returns CDR1 MNHEY and CDR2 SMNVEV (reference sequence). The CDR3 sequence is 16 residues long. CDR3 residues: CASRRLAGPGTDTQYF. CDR3 DNA sequence: TGTGCCAGCAGGAGACTAGCGGGACCGGGCACAGATACGCAGTATTTT.

The chain has TRBV12-5 and TRBJ2-5, with 8 bases fitting TRBD1. Germline V lookup: CDR1 LGHNT, CDR2 FRNRAP. The trim removed 4 bases at V and 2 bases at J, leaving 3 bases unmatched. The CDR3 has 14 amino acids. The CDR3 spells CASGSGTGQETQYF. CDR3 nucleotide sequence: TGTGCTAGTGGTTCCGGGACAGGTCAAGAGACCCAGTACTTC.